Following are 10 T cell receptor beta chains from one sample sequenced in a study of cytomegalovirus exposure and HLA in healthy donors. Profiling relied on immunoSEQ multiplex PCR, and the TCRdb table lists in-frame clones only, not all of them. Of tens of thousands of clones detected, roughly 97% appear once; the ten largest clones hold over 2%. Sequencing was carried out using PBMCs. These receptors all come from a man between 18 and 35 years old in good health and CMV-seronegative.

This clone was recorded only once. The J gene is TRBJ1-3, the V gene TRBV19; D is unclear. The V and J ends lost 10 bases and 0 bases respectively, with 16 bases between them. CDR3 length equals 15 residues. Looked up from germline, CDR1 is LNHDA and CDR2 is SQIVND (reference sequence). The CDR3: CATRRQANSGNTIYF. The CDR3, as DNA: TGTGCCACCCGGAGGCAGGCAAACTCTGGAAACACCATATATTTT.

This CDR3 is CAWSGGAEAFF. Written as DNA, the CDR3 is TGTGCCTGGAGTGGGGGAGCTGAAGCTTTCTTT. The V gene is TRBV30, the J gene TRBJ1-1, with D unclear. Trimming cost V 1 base and J 6 bases, with 6 bases left between them. The germline gives CDR1 GTSNPN, CDR2 SVGIG (reference sequence). This CDR3 has 11 residues.

The chain combines TRBV7-6 with TRBJ1-3; a possible D gene is TRBD1 (6 bases). V was cut by 3 bases and J by 2 bases, with 11 bases left in between. Germline CDR1 is SGHVS and CDR2 is FNYEAQ. The CDR3 totals 15 residues. CDR3 nucleotide sequence: TGTGCCAGCAGCTTGGGGACATCTGCTGGAAACACCATATATTTT. Protein: CASSLGTSAGNTIYF.

This clone appeared once. In nucleotides, the CDR3 is TGTGCCAGCAGCCAAAGGAGGTCTGGGGTAGGGGATACGCAGTATTTT. It yields the protein CASSQRRSGVGDTQYF. This chain links TRBV7-2 with TRBJ2-3; D perhaps matches TRBD2 (5 bases). The CDR3 is 16 residues long. The germline V gene has CDR1 SGHTA and CDR2 FQGNSA. V shed 5 bases and J shed 6 bases, with 21 bases lying between them.

The J gene is TRBJ1-1, the V gene TRBV6-1; TRBD1 aligns across 8 bases. Per the germline V gene, CDR1 is MNHNS and CDR2 is SASEGT. This CDR3 comprises 13 residues. The V and J ends lost 5 bases and 8 bases, in that order; junction bases with no gene match: 7. The CDR3 loop reads CASSRTGLVEAFF. CDR3 nucleotide sequence: TGTGCCAGCAGTCGGACAGGGCTGGTGGAAGCTTTCTTT.

The chain employs TRBV29-1 and TRBJ2-1, with D perhaps TRBD2 (7 bases). This CDR3 has 12 amino acids. V was clipped by 7 bases and J by 7 bases, with 14 bases between them. The V gene's germline CDR1 is SQVTM and CDR2 ANQGSEA. The CDR3 nucleotides are TGCAGCGCCACGGGGGGCGGGAATGAGCAGTTCTTC. Translated, it gives CSATGGGNEQFF.

The chain has TRBV28 and TRBJ1-2; 9 nucleotides agree with TRBD1. This CDR3 is 14 amino acids long. J was trimmed by 6 bases and V by 6 bases; bases with no gene match: 8. The germline V gene has CDR1 MDHEN and CDR2 SYDVKM. CDR3 sequence reads: CASRRIGTGNGYTF. CDR3 DNA sequence: TGTGCCAGCAGAAGAATAGGGACAGGGAATGGCTACACCTTC.

V usage is TRBV6-6 and J usage is TRBJ1-6; 9 bases are a match to TRBD1. Germline V gives CDR1 MNHNY, CDR2 SVGAGI (reference sequence). V dropped 3 bases and J dropped 7; count of bases not matched to a gene: 1. CDR3 length equals 14 residues. CDR3 protein: CASSYDRGNSPLHF. In nucleotides, the CDR3 is TGTGCCAGCAGTTATGACAGGGGGAATTCACCCCTCCACTTT.

The chain joins TRBV29-1 to TRBJ1-5, with 8 bases aligning to TRBD1. CDR1 and CDR2 (germline): SQVTM, ANQGSEA. V dropped 3 bases and J dropped 2; count of bases not matched to a gene: 3. The CDR3 runs 14 residues. The CDR3 here is CSVDRGRGNQPQHF. CDR3 coding DNA: TGCAGCGTTGACAGGGGGCGAGGCAATCAGCCCCAGCATTTT. The whole variable domain, filled in from reference TRBV29-1 and TRBJ1-5, reads SAVISQKPSRDICQRGTSLTIQCQVDSQVTMMFWYRQQPGQSLTLIATANQGSEATYESGFVIDKFPISRPNLTFSTLTVSNMSPEDSSIYLCSVDRGRGNQPQHFGDGTRLSIL.

The chain carries TRBV4-2 and TRBJ1-4; 9 bases are shared with TRBD1. The V gene's germline CDR1 is LGHNA and CDR2 YNFKEQ. Germline trimming cut 0 bases from V and 5 bases from J; bases unmatched to any gene: 4. The CDR3 has 16 residues. The CDR3 sequence: CASSQELGTGNEKLFF. The DNA for the CDR3 is TGTGCCAGCAGCCAAGAACTGGGGACAGGGAATGAAAAACTGTTTTTT.